This TCR beta chain was profiled in a study of graft-versus-host responses after intestinal transplantation. Looking at the study overall: The transplants performed in recipients were multivisceral, liver-intestinal, or isolated intestinal. Anti-thymocyte globulin induction preceded around 3 years of tacrolimus and steroid maintenance in all recipients.

Study-wide results and limits: High graft-versus-host to host-versus-graft clonal ratios were found in allografts of patients who had graft-donor T cell macrochimerism. Recipient marrow held GvH clones, some first seen in ileum or blood.

The germline CDR1 and CDR2 sequences are SGDLS and YYNGEE. The CDR3 length is 13 residues. The V segment lost 0 bases and the J segment 8 bases; nucleotides outside the gene matches: 4. Comments on this clone: Its antigen is currently unknown.

Sequencing was performed with immunoSEQ multiplex PCR; in TCRdb, only in-frame clones are kept and a portion is missing. In the table there are more than 85,000 clones, less than 95% of which are singletons. The V call is TRBV9, the J call TRBJ1-2, with 7 bases identical to TRBD1. The origin of this receptor is a human donor who was the organ donor for an intestinal transplant. The sample here was unstimulated CD8+ T cells sorted from spleen or lymph node cells, taken before transplant. DNA for the CDR3: TGTGCCAGCAGCGTAGAAGGACAGGCGGGCTACACCTTC. Encoded protein: CASSVEGQAGYTF.